Each of the 8 T cell receptor beta chains below was sequenced from the same sample in a study of shared clonotypes between healthy human individuals. Clones were read by immunoSEQ multiplex PCR, and TCRdb kept only the in-frame ones, dropping some. The sample shows under 600,000 clones, about 96% of them seen only once. The sample comprised naive CD4+ T cells sorted from blood. The subset: CD45RA+ positively selected. These receptors were obtained from a young woman in good health.

This chain uses TRBV13 with TRBJ1-2, with 7 bases aligning to TRBD1. Germline CDR1 and CDR2: PRHDT and FYEKMQ (reference sequence). V was clipped by 0 bases and J by 10 bases; unmatched bases: 5. CDR3 length: 13 amino acids. CDR3 amino acids: CASSLGRQGSYTF. CDR3 bases: TGTGCCAGCAGCTTAGGCAGACAGGGATCCTACACCTTC.

A single count supports this clone. The chain uses TRBV5-1 and TRBJ2-7; TRBD2 aligns across 7 bases. Germline lookup yields CDR1 SGHRS and CDR2 YFSETQ. The CDR3 length is 14 residues. The V and J ends lost 0 bases and 1 base, in that order; junction bases with no gene match: 1. CDR3 amino acids: CASSLDGGSYEQYF. In nucleotides, the CDR3 is TGCGCCAGCAGCTTGGACGGGGGGTCCTACGAGCAGTACTTC. Looking up the rest from reference TRBV5-1 and TRBJ2-7 gives the full variable domain: KAGVTQTPRYLIKTRGQQVTLSCSPISGHRSVSWYQQTPGQGLQFLFEYFSETQRNKGNFPGRFSGRQFSNSRSEMNVSTLELGDSALYLCASSLDGGSYEQYFGPGTRLTVT.

The chain joins TRBV5-4 to TRBJ2-3, with 13 bases matching TRBD2. Germline V gene data show CDR1 as SGHNT and CDR2 as YYREEE (reference sequence). V dropped 0 bases and J dropped 1; count of bases not matched to a gene: 2. The CDR3 is 17 amino acids. CDR3 coding DNA: TGTGCCAGCAGCTTGGGACTAGCGGGAGGTCGCACAGATACGCAGTATTTT. It is translated as CASSLGLAGGRTDTQYF.

This sequence joins TRBV28 and TRBJ2-2, with 9 bases aligning to TRBD1. The CDR3 runs 14 residues. V gave up 6 bases and J gave up 7 bases; unmatched junction bases: 6. Germline loops: CDR1 MDHEN, CDR2 SYDVKM. CDR3 sequence (DNA): TGTGCCAGCAGAACCGGGACAGGGATCGGGGAGCTGTTTTTT. Protein: CASRTGTGIGELFF.

The chain couples TRBV2 to TRBJ1-4, with unresolved D. The length of the CDR3 is 13 residues. V shed 5 bases and J shed 8 bases, with 12 bases lying between them. Looked up from germline, CDR1 is SNHLY and CDR2 is FYNNEI. The CDR3 sequence: CASSTLNREKLFF. Here the CDR3 DNA reads TGTGCCAGCAGTACCCTGAACAGAGAAAAACTGTTTTTT.

The chain has TRBV2 and TRBJ1-4; a weak D match, TRBD1 (5 bases). This CDR3 is 15 amino acids long. CDR1 and CDR2 (germline): SNHLY, FYNNEI. Trimming took off 5 bases at V and 7 bases at J, with 17 bases between the two ends. CDR3 DNA: TGTGCCAGCAGTCTTACGGGACCTTCTATTGAAAAACTGTTTTTT. It is translated as CASSLTGPSIEKLFF.

This chain links TRBV5-1 with TRBJ1-1; the match to TRBD1 covers 9 bases. Germline trimming cut 5 bases from V and 4 bases from J; bases unmatched to any gene: 12. Germline CDR1 SGHRS, CDR2 YFSETQ. The CDR3 is made up of 16 amino acids. The CDR3, as DNA: TGCGCCAGCAGTTCGGGACAGGGATCGCGGGGCACTGAAGCTTTCTTT. Protein: CASSSGQGSRGTEAFF.

The V gene is TRBV19, the J gene TRBJ1-5; 7 positions agree with TRBD1. Germline CDR1 reads LNHDA; CDR2 reads SQIVND (reference sequence). Trimming cost V 4 bases and J 4 bases; bases outside gene matches: 4. The CDR3 totals 14 residues. This chain's CDR3 is CASSTRDRNQPQHF. CDR3 in DNA: TGTGCCAGTAGTACCCGGGACAGAAATCAGCCCCAGCATTTT.